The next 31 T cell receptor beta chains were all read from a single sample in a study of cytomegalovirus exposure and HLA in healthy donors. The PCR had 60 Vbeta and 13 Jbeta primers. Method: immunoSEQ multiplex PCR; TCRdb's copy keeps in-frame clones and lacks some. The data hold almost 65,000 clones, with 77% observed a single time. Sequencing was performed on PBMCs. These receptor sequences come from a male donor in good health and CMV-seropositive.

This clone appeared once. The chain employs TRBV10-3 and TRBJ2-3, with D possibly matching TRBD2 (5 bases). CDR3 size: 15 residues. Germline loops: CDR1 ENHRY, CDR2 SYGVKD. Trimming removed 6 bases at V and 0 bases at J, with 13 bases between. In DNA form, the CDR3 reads TGTGCCATCAGGGACTCCCAATCGAGCACAGATACGCAGTATTTT. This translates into CAIRDSQSSTDTQYF.

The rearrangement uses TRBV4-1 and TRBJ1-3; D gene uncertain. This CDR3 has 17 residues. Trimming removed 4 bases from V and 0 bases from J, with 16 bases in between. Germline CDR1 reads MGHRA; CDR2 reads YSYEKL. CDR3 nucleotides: TGCGCCAGCAGCCCAAGCGGCCAGCCATTCTCTGGAAACACCATATATTTT. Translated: CASSPSGQPFSGNTIYF.

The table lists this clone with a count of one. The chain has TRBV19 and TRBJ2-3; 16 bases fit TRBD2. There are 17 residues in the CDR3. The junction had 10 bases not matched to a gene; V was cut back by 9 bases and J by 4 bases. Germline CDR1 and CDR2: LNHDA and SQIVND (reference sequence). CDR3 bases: TGTGCCAGCTTCCCGGGACTAGCGGGGGGGCCCCCAGATACGCAGTATTTT. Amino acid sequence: CASFPGLAGGPPDTQYF.

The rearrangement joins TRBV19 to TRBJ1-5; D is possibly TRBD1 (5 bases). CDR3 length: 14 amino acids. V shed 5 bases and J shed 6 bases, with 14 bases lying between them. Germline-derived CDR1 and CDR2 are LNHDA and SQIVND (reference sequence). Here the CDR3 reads CASSLQGGLQPQHF. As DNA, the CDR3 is TGTGCCAGTAGTCTTCAGGGTGGGCTTCAGCCCCAGCATTTT. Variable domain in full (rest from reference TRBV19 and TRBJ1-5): DGGITQSPKYLFRKEGQNVTLSCEQNLNHDAMYWYRQDPGQGLRLIYYSQIVNDFQKGDIAEGYSVSREKKESFPLTVTSAQKNPTAFYLCASSLQGGLQPQHFGDGTRLSIL.

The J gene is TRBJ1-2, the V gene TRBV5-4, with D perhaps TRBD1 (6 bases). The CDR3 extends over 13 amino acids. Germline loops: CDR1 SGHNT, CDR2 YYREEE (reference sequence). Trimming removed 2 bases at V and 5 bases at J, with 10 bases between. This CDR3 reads CASSFGGGYGYTF. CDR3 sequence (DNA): TGTGCCAGCAGCTTTGGGGGCGGGTATGGCTACACCTTC.

The CDR3 region has the DNA TGCAGCGTCACCCCCGCGCTAGGCGAGCAGTACTTC. Amino acids: CSVTPALGEQYF. The gene calls are TRBV29-1 and TRBJ2-7; no clear D gene. This CDR3 is 12 amino acids long. Germline values: CDR1 SQVTM, CDR2 ANQGSEA. V lost 6 bases, J lost 6 bases, and 15 bases lay in between.

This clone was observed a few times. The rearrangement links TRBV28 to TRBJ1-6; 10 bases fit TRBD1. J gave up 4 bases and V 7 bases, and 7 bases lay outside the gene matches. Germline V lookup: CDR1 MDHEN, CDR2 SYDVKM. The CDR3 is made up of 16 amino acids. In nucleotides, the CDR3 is TGTGCCAGCACCGGACAGGGGGGTATTTATAATTCACCCCTCCACTTT. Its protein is CASTGQGGIYNSPLHF.

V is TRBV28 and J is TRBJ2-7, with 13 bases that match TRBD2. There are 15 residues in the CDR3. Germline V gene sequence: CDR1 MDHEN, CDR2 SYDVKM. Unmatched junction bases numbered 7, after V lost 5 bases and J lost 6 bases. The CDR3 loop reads CASSHRTSGGGEQYF. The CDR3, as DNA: TGTGCCAGCAGTCACAGGACTAGCGGGGGAGGCGAGCAGTACTTC. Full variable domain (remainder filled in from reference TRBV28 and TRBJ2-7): DVKVTQSSRYLVKRTGEKVFLECVQDMDHENMFWYRQDPGLGLRLIYFSYDVKMKEKGDIPEGYSVSREKKERFSLILESASTNQTSMYLCASSHRTSGGGEQYFGPGTRLTVT.

The CDR3 bases are TGCGCCAGCAGCTTGAGGGGCCAGGGGGTATCAGAGACCCAGTACTTC. This sequence encodes CASSLRGQGVSETQYF. The V gene is TRBV5-1, the J gene TRBJ2-5; 7 bases line up with TRBD1. This CDR3 region has 16 residues. Trimming took 1 base from V and 4 from J; bases not matched to a gene: 10. Germline CDR1 reads SGHRS; CDR2 reads YFSETQ.

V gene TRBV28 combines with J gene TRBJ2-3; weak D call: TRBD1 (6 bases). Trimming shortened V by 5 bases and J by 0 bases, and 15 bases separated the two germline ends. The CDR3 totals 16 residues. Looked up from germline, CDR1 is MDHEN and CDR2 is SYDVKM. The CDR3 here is CASSGVTGSSTDTQYF. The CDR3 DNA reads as TGTGCCAGCAGTGGGGTAACAGGGTCTAGCACAGATACGCAGTATTTT. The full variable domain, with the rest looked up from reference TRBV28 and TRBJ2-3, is DVKVTQSSRYLVKRTGEKVFLECVQDMDHENMFWYRQDPGLGLRLIYFSYDVKMKEKGDIPEGYSVSREKKERFSLILESASTNQTSMYLCASSGVTGSSTDTQYFGPGTRLTVL.

CDR3 coding DNA: TGTGCCAGCAGCTTAGCCTTGAACACTGAAGCTTTCTTT. Translated, it gives CASSLALNTEAFF. The rearrangement joins TRBV11-2 to TRBJ1-1; unclear D gene. The CDR3 runs to 13 residues. V was shortened by 1 base and J by 0 bases, with 3 bases between the two germline ends. Germline assignment: CDR1 SGHAT and CDR2 FQNNGV.

The CDR3 DNA is TGTGCCGCAAGGGAGGGGAACACCGGGGAGCTGTTTTTT. Its translation is CAAREGNTGELFF. The rearrangement uses TRBV2 and TRBJ2-2, with 7 bases that match TRBD2. Trimming removed 11 bases from V and 1 base from J; junction bases left unmatched: 4. The CDR3 is made up of 13 amino acids. Germline lookup yields CDR1 SNHLY and CDR2 FYNNEI.

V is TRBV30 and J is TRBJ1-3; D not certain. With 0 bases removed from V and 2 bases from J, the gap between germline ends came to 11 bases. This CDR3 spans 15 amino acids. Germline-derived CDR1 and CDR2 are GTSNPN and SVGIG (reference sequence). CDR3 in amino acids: CAWSVQGSTGNTIYF. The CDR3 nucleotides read TGTGCCTGGAGTGTCCAAGGGAGCACTGGAAACACCATATATTTT.

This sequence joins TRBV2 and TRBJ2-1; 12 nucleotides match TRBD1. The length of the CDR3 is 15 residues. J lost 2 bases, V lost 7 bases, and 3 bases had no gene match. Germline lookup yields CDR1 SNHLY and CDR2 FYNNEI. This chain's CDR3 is CASMGQGAPYNEQFF. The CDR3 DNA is TGTGCCAGCATGGGACAGGGGGCACCCTACAATGAGCAGTTCTTC.

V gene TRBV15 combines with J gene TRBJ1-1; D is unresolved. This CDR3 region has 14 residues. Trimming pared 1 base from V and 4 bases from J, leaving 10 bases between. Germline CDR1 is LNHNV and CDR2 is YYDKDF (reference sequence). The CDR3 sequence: CATSRVSFSTEAFF. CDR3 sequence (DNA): TGTGCCACCAGCAGAGTTAGTTTTAGCACTGAAGCTTTCTTT.

The CDR3 loop is CASSVGSNYGYTF. CDR3 bases: TGTGCCAGCAGTGTGGGCTCTAACTATGGCTACACCTTC. This chain links TRBV6-6 with TRBJ1-2; no clear D. Germline V gene lookup returns CDR1 MNHNY and CDR2 SVGAGI (reference sequence). V lost 5 bases to trimming and J lost 0 bases, with 7 bases between them. The CDR3 sequence is 13 residues long.

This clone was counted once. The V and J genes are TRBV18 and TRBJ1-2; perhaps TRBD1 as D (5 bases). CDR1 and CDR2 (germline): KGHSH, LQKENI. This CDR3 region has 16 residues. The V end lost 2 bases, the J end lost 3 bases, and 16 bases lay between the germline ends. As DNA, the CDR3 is TGTGCCAGCTCACCAGGAGGGACCGTTTCCTACTATGGCTACACCTTC. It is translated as CASSPGGTVSYYGYTF.

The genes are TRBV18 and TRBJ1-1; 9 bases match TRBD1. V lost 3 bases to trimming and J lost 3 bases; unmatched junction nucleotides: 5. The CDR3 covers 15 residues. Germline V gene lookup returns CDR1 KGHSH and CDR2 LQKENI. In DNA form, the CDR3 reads TGTGCCAGCTCACCGTACAGGGGGCGACACACTGAAGCTTTCTTT. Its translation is CASSPYRGRHTEAFF.

The DNA for the CDR3 is TGTGCCAGCAGCGCAGTCTACGAGCAGTACTTC. As protein: CASSAVYEQYF. The chain employs TRBV7-2 and TRBJ2-7; D not certain. From germline, CDR1 is SGHTA and CDR2 FQGNSA. The CDR3 sequence is 11 residues long. V was shortened by 5 bases and J by 3 bases, with 5 bases between the two germline ends.

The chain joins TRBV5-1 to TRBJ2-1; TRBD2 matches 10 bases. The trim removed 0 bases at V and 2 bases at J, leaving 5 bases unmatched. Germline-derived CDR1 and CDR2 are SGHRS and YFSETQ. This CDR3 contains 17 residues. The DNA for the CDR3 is TGCGCCAGCAGCTTGGCCGGTAGCGGGGGGCCCTACAATGAGCAGTTCTTC. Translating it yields CASSLAGSGGPYNEQFF.

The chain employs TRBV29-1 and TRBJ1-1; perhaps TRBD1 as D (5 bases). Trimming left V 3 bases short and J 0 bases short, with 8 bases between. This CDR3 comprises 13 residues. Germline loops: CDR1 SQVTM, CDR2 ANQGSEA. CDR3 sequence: CSVEEGLNTEAFF. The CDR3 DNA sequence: TGCAGCGTTGAGGAGGGGCTGAACACTGAAGCTTTCTTT.

DNA of the CDR3: TGTGCCAGCAGCGTAGGACTAGCGGGGAGGGAGCAGTACTTC. Its protein is CASSVGLAGREQYF. This chain joins TRBV9 and TRBJ2-7; TRBD2 matches at 11 bases. J lost 7 bases, V lost 0 bases, and 3 bases had no gene match. The CDR3 runs to 14 residues. CDR1 and CDR2 from the germline V gene are SGDLS and YYNGEE. The variable domain in full, with the rest retrieved from reference TRBV9 and TRBJ2-7, is DSGVTQTPKHLITATGQRVTLRCSPRSGDLSVYWYQQSLDQGLQFLIQYYNGEERAKGNILERFSAQQFPDLHSELNLSSLELGDSALYFCASSVGLAGREQYFGPGTRLTVT.

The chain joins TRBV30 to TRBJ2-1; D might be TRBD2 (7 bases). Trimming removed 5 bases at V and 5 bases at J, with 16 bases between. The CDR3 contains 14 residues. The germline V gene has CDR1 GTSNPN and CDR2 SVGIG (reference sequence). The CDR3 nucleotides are TGTGCCTGGGGAGGGGGGGGCCTACACAATGAGCAGTTCTTC. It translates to CAWGGGGLHNEQFF.

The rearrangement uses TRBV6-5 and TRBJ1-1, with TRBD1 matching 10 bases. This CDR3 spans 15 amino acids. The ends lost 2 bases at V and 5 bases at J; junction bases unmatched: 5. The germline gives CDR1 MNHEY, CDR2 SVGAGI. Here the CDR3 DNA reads TGTGCCAGCAGTTACAAAGGGACAGGGGAAACTGAAGCTTTCTTT. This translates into CASSYKGTGETEAFF.

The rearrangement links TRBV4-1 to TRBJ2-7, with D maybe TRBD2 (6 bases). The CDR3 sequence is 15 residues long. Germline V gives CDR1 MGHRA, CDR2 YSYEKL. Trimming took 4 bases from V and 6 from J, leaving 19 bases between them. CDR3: CASSLGELVGGEQYF. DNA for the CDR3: TGCGCCAGCAGCCTGGGCGAATTAGTCGGGGGCGAGCAGTACTTC.

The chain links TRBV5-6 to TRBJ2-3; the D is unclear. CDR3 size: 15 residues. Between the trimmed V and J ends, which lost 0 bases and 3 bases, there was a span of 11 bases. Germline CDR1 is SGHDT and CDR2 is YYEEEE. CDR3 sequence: CASSLGGFGTDTQYF. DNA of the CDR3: TGTGCCAGCAGCTTGGGAGGATTTGGGACAGATACGCAGTATTTT.

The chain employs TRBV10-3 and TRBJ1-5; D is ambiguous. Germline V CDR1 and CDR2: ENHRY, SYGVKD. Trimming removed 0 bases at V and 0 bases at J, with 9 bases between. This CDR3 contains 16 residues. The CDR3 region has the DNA TGTGCCATCAGTGAGTCGTTAAGCTTTAGCAATCAGCCCCAGCATTTT. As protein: CAISESLSFSNQPQHF.

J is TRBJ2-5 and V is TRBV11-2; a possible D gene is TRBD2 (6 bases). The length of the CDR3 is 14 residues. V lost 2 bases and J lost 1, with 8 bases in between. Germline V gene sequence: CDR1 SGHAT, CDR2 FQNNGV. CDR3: CASSLLGGQETQYF. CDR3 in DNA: TGTGCCAGCAGCTTATTGGGGGGCCAAGAGACCCAGTACTTC.

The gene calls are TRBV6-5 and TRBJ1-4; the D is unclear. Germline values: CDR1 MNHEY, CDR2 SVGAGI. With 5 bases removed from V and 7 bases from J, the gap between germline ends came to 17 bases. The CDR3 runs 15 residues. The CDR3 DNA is TGTGCCAGCAGTCGCGCAGGCGCCAAAGGTGAAAAACTGTTTTTT. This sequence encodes CASSRAGAKGEKLFF.

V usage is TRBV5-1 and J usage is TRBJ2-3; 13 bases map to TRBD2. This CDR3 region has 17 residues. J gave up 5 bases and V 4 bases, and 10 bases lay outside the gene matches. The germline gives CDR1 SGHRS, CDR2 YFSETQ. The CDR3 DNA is TGCGCCAGCAGCAAGGCCCAACTAGCGGGGGGGCAAGATACGCAGTATTTT. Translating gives CASSKAQLAGGQDTQYF.

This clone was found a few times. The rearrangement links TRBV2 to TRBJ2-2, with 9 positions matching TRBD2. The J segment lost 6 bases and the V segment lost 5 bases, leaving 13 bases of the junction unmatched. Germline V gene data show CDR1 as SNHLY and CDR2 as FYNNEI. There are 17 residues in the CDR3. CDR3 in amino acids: CASSSSLGLARAGELFF. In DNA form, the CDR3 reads TGTGCCAGCAGTTCCTCTCTCGGACTAGCGAGGGCCGGGGAGCTGTTTTTT. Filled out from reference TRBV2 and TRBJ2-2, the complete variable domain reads EPEVTQTPSHQVTQMGQEVILRCVPISNHLYFYWYRQILGQKVEFLVSFYNNEISEKSEIFDDQFSVERPDGSNFTLKIRSTKLEDSAMYFCASSSSLGLARAGELFFGEGSRLTVL.